The clone carrying this T cell receptor beta chain has just one count. This specimen belongs to a study of blood T cell repertoires in COVID-19. Study overall: T cells, B-cell-depleted T cells, or PBMCs supplied cDNA or gDNA.

Original analysis: By means of reference gene primer amplification, nucleated cell counts were estimated. Repertoires were generated with immunoSEQ multiplex PCR, while TCRdb's copy carries only in-frame clones and drops some. V, J and clone size are taken as reported in that table, and D and trimming were inferred from the DNA itself. The sample contains about 43,000 clones, around 79% of which appear only once. With V trimmed by 3 bases and J by 2 bases, 6 bases remained unmatched. This CDR3 has 16 residues. The germline gives CDR1 KGHDR, CDR2 SFDVKD. The chain is built from TRBV24-1 and TRBJ2-5; 9 bases map to TRBD1. The TCR was taken from a woman aged 55-69 years with acute or convalescent COVID-19. Sequenced material: peripheral blood. In DNA, the CDR3 is TGTGCCACCAGTGATATCGGACAGGGGCTACAAGAGACCCAGTACTTC. Its translation: CATSDIGQGLQETQYF.